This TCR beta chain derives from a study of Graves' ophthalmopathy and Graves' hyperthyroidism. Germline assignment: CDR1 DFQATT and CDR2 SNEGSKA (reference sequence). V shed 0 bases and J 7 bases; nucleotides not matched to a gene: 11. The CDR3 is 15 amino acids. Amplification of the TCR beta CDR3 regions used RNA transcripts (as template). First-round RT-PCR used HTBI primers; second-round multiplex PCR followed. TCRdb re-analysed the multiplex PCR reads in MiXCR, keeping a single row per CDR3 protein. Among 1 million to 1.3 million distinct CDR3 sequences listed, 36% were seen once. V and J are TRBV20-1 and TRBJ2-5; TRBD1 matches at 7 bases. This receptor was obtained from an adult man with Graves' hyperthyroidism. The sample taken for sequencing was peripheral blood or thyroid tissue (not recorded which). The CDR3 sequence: CSARDPITGVRTQYF. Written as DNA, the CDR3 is TGCAGTGCTAGAGACCCTATTACAGGGGTGAGGACCCAGTACTTC.